Here is one T cell receptor (beta chain) with its context. Its antigen target is currently unknown. No base quality values were provided; no much bigger clone lies one nucleotide off. TCR beta CDR3 regions were sequenced from DNA using the immunoSEQ Assay. Per the authors' processing: To compute T cell density, TCR beta template counts were normalized to usable DNA, which was estimated by amplifying housekeeping genes. Richness was estimated with the preseqR package, extrapolating to 400,000 templates for PBMC samples and 120,000 templates for tissue samples. Clonality was defined by subtracting Pielou's evenness from one. Tissue-enriched TCRs were identified through differential abundance testing performed on productive amino-acid clonotypes, with a minimum total count of 5 and an alpha of 0.1. The Jaccard Index and the Morisita Overlap Index were used to measure how much the repertoires overlapped between compartments. GLIPH grouped TCR beta CDR3s together with public tetramer-defined viral CDR3s, and a viral motif had to include at least three viral sequences and show V-gene enrichment. Here the immuneACCESS table is served through TCRdb, limited to in-frame sequences with V and J called. Missing clones are a known gap in these copies; in checked studies unresolved V genes cover under half, and the rest lacks a known reason. Clone size and the V and J calls come from that table; the DNA yielded D and trimming. This sample comprises 7,500 to 8,500 clones, about 89% of them detected only once. The biggest ten clones account for approximately 30% of the sample.

The data originate from a study of T cells in localized non-small cell lung cancer (dated by TCRdb to 2020 to 2022). With regard to the full study: Comparing tumors with uninvolved tumor-adjacent lungs, the study looked at the T cell repertoires of about 240 patients with early-stage NSCLC. The cohort consisted of around 250 treatment-naive NSCLC patients whose localized lung tumors had been resected. A mean age of 66.3 years was recorded for the NSCLC patients, of whom around 140 were male and over 100 were female.

The CDR3 measures 12 amino acids from cysteine to phenylalanine. Only CDR3 DNA is held: 36 bases, read in frame from base 1. The germline V gene encodes CDR1 LNHNV and CDR2 YYDKDF (reference sequence). The junction shows trimming of 1 base on V and 9 bases on J, plus 9 bases between the germline ends. At diagnosis, peripheral blood, uninvolved tumor-adjacent lung and tumor were collected and stored as a combination of fresh-frozen and FFPE material. For TCR repertoire profiling, blood samples were analyzed as peripheral blood mononuclear cells. Overall study outcomes, separate from this receptor: Because multi-region tumor sequencing was not done, intratumor heterogeneity could not be ruled out. Uninvolved tumor-adjacent lung showed the highest T cell clonality, higher than tumor, which suggests more focused antigenic responses in the uninvolved tumor-adjacent lung. Higher T cell density in blood was associated with longer overall survival, whereas higher clonality in adjacent lung was associated with shorter survival. Since the design was exploratory, TCR variables were selected using unadjusted p-values with no false-discovery rate correction. Of the top 100 tumor clones, a median of approximately 60 were detected in paired uninvolved adjacent lung; under 35 were also among that lung's top 100.

The clonotype was recovered from a male donor aged 60 or older with stage III lung adenocarcinoma. The material sequenced was peripheral blood, taken before any cancer treatment. This chain joins TRBV15 to TRBJ2-5; the D match is possibly TRBD1 or TRBD2, with 5 bases aligned in each. The CDR3 in this case is CATSRGLGAQYF. The bases read TGTGCCACCAGCAGAGGCCTGGGGGCCCAGTACTTC.